The rows below give T cell receptor beta chains drawn from one sample of a study of siplizumab effects on memory and regulatory T cells. Some clones are missing from TCRdb's copy, which holds only in-frame ones; the method was immunoSEQ multiplex PCR. The sample consists of about 100,000 clones, about 90% of them appearing once. Specimen: Tregs sorted from blood. The receptors were sampled from a human donor in good health. Each CDR3 is given without its conserved first and last residue. Size values are once, few and many counts, or a class for expanded clones, and some rows have none.

>TRBJ2-2|TRBV19|NA
ASTGLAVYTGELF
>TRBJ2-5|TRBV5-1|NA
ASSLGQLQETQY
>TRBJ2-2|TRBV18|NA
ASSPYGVDIPGELF
>TRBJ2-1|TRBV9|NA
ASSVDPGTDSYNEQF
>TRBJ1-2|TRBV5-1|NA
ASSLGREGYT
>TRBJ2-7|TRBV7-9|NA
ASSPGRTSATGGEQY
>TRBJ1-5|TRBV4-2|NA
ASSQDRGGVRSNQPQH
>TRBJ2-7|TRBV4-2|few
ASSQATDGGVYYEQY
>TRBJ2-7|TRBV1|NA
TSSQDEREGEQY
>TRBJ2-2|TRBV5-1|NA
ASSPRDLYTGELF
>TRBJ2-7|TRBV19|NA
ASNSGGRSYEQY
>TRBJ2-1|TRBV5-1|NA
ASSGILGGADEQF
>TRBJ2-2|TRBV7-9|NA
ASSLGVSGTNTGELF
>TRBJ1-2|TRBV30|NA
AWKRWSPGYT
>TRBJ2-1|TRBV2|NA
ASSDRVYSREQF
>TRBJ2-1|TRBV6-6|NA
ASSPWKGAF
>TRBJ1-2|TRBV27|NA
ASSSGLSGYT
>TRBJ1-4|TRBV28|NA
ASSIPGTGVVGKLF
>TRBJ1-2|TRBV14|NA
ASSPYTVAYGYT
>TRBJ1-5|TRBV15|NA
ATSRGSTGGSQPQH
>TRBJ1-2|TRBV6-5|few
ASSYSRTRHGYT
>TRBJ2-1|TRBV28|NA
ASSLAGNRINEQF
>TRBJ1-1|TRBV5-1|NA
ASSLVMFTEAF
>TRBJ2-3|TRBV9|NA
ASSPGWGQTDTQY
>TRBJ2-4|TRBV27|once
ASSPSRPLNIQY
>TRBJ1-4|TRBV5-1|NA
ASSLRSLGGRTNEKLF
>TRBJ2-1|TRBV2|NA
ASSGRSSYNEQF
>TRBJ2-2|TRBV19|NA
ASSLLAGSGELF
>TRBJ2-1|TRBV5-1|NA
ASSLRTSTESYNEQF
>TRBJ2-5|TRBV7-8|NA
ASSLEIQETQY
>TRBJ2-1|TRBV5-1|NA
ASSPSTRPTYNEQF
>TRBJ2-5|TRBV7-9|few
ASSLWTVVLETQY
>TRBJ2-5|TRBV7-9|NA
ASSKTGGVQETQY
>TRBJ1-1|TRBV7-3|NA
ASSITGDTEAF
>TRBJ2-7|TRBV7-2|NA
ASSLFPEYEQY
>TRBJ1-2|TRBV19|NA
ASSISPQTSDGYT
>TRBJ2-2|TRBV10-2|NA
ASIPLGGELF
>TRBJ2-2|TRBV29-1|NA
SAQLLAELNTGELF
>TRBJ2-1|TRBV5-1|once
ASSPELTGFAYNEQF